This T cell receptor beta chain was recovered during a study of CD8+CD57+ T cells in acquired aplastic anemia. CDR3 length equals 14 residues. After removal of 10 bases from V and 5 bases from J, the junction contained 8 bases not matched to a gene. Germline CDR1 and CDR2: ENHRY and SYGVKD. Genomic DNA templated the TCR beta VDJ and CDR3 profiling. One entry per CDR3 protein results from TCRdb running MiXCR on the reads. Of about 200,000 distinct CDR3 sequences listed, approximately 51% are singletons. Patients selected for sequencing had displayed CD8+CD57+ cell expansion by flow cytometry. Blood came from patients not yet given any therapy.

The source material was sorted CD4+, CD8+, or CD8+CD57+ T cells (not recorded which) from PBMCs. The rearrangement links TRBV10-3 to TRBJ2-2, with TRBD1 matching 9 bases. This receptor was identified in a human donor with aplastic anemia. The chain's CDR3 is CASSRDRVTGELFF. The CDR3 nucleotides are TGTGCCAGCAGCCGGGACAGGGTGACCGGGGAGCTGTTTTTT.